The clone carrying this T cell receptor (beta chain) was recorded once. The data were produced by immunoSEQ multiplex PCR, yet TCRdb's version contains in-frame clones alone and is incomplete. This sample has tens of thousands of clones, with about 93% found just once. This sample was taken from a study of brain T cells in children with intractable seizures. Surgery cases with the highest brain T cell transcript signatures were chosen for sequencing. Before surgery, patients took at least one anti-epileptic drug. The material sequenced was peripheral blood, taken at surgery. The receptor was derived from a boy in the first two years of life with tuberous sclerosis and intractable seizures.

CDR3 loop: CSVDGGPSYNEQFF. CDR3 bases: TGCAGCGTTGACGGCGGGCCCTCCTACAATGAGCAGTTCTTC. The V call is TRBV29-1, the J call TRBJ2-1; a weak D match, TRBD2 (5 bases). The V gene lost 3 bases and the J gene lost 0 bases, with 9 bases spanning the gap. This CDR3 comprises 14 residues. From germline, CDR1 is SQVTM and CDR2 ANQGSEA.